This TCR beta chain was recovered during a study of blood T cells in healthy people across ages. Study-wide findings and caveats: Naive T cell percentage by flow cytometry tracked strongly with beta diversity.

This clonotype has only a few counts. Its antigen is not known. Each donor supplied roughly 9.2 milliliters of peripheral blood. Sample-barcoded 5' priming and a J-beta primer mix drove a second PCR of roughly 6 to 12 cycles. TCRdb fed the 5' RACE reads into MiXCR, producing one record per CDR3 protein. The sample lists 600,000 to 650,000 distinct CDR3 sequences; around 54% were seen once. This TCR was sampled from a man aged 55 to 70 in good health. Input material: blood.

CDR3 protein: CATGRPGRGDNEQYF. DNA of the CDR3: TGTGCCACCGGACGTCCCGGGCGGGGAGACAATGAGCAGTACTTC. V and J are TRBV10-3 and TRBJ2-7; possible D gene TRBD2, 6 bases. The CDR3 extends over 15 amino acids. V was clipped by 10 bases and J by 7 bases, with 26 bases between them. Germline CDR1 ENHRY, CDR2 SYGVKD.